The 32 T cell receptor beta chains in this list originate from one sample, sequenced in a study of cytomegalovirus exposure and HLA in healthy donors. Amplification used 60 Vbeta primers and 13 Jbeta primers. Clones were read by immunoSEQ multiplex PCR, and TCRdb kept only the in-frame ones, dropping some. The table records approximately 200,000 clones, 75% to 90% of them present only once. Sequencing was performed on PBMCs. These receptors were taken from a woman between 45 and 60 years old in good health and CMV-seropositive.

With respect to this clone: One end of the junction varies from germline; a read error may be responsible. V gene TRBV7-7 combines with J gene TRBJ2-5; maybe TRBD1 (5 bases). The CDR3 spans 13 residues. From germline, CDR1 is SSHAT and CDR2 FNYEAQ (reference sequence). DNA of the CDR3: TGTGCTAGCAGCGAACAGGTCCAAGAGACCCAGTACTTC. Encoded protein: CASSEQVQETQYF.

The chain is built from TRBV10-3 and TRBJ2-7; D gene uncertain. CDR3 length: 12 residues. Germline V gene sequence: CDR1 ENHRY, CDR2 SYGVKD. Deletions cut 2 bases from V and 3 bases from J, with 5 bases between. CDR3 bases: TGTGCCATCAGTGAGGGCTTCTACGAGCAGTACTTC. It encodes CAISEGFYEQYF.

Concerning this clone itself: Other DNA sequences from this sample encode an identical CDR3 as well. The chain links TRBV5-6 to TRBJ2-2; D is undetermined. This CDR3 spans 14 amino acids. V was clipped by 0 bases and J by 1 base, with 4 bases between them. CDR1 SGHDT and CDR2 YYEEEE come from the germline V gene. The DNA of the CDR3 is TGTGCCAGCAGCTTGGATCGGAACACCGGGGAGCTGTTTTTT. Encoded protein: CASSLDRNTGELFF.

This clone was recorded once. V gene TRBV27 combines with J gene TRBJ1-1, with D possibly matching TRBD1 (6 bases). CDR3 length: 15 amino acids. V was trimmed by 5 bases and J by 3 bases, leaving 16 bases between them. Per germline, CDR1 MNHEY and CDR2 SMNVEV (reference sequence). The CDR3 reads CASSRWTAGDTEAFF. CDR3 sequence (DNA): TGTGCCAGCAGTAGGTGGACAGCCGGGGACACTGAAGCTTTCTTT.

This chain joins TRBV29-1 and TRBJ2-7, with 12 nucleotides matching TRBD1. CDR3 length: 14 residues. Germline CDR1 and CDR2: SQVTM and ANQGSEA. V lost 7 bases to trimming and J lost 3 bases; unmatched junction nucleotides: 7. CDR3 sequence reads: CSGSGTGGIYEQYF. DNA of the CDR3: TGCAGCGGTTCCGGGACAGGGGGCATCTACGAGCAGTACTTC.

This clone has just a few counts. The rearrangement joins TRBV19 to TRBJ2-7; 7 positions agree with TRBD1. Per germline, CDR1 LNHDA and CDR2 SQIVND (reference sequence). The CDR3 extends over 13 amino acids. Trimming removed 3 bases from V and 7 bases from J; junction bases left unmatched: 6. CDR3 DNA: TGTGCCAGTAGTATTGAGGACAGGATGGAGCAGTACTTC. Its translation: CASSIEDRMEQYF.

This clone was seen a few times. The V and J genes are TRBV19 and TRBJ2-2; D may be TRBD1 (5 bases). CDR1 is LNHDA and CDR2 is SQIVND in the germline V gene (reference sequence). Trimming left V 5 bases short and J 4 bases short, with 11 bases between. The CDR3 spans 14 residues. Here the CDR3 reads CASSEDIFTGELFF. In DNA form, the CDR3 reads TGTGCCAGTAGTGAGGACATTTTCACCGGGGAGCTGTTTTTT. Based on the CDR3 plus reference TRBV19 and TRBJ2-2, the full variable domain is DGGITQSPKYLFRKEGQNVTLSCEQNLNHDAMYWYRQDPGQGLRLIYYSQIVNDFQKGDIAEGYSVSREKKESFPLTVTSAQKNPTAFYLCASSEDIFTGELFFGEGSRLTVL.

CDR3 DNA sequence: TGTGCCAGCAGTCTACAGGGAAACACCGGGGAGCTGTTTTTT. Translation: CASSLQGNTGELFF. The chain employs TRBV6-4 and TRBJ2-2; D might be TRBD1 (6 bases). The V gene lost 5 bases and the J gene lost 2 bases, with 9 bases spanning the gap. This CDR3 has 14 residues. Germline CDR1 reads MRHNA; CDR2 reads SNTAGT.

The CDR3 sequence is CASSEGGQAQETQYF. The CDR3 DNA reads TGTGCCAGCAGTGAAGGCGGACAGGCTCAAGAGACCCAGTACTTC. The chain uses TRBV2 and TRBJ2-5; 7 bases are shared with TRBD1. With 1 base clipped from V and 2 bases from J, the junction kept 4 bases outside the gene matches. The CDR3 length is 15 residues. Germline CDR1 and CDR2: SNHLY and FYNNEI.

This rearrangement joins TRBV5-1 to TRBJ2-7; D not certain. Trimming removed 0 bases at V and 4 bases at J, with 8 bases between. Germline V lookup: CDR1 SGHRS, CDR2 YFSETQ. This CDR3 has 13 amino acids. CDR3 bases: TGCGCCAGCAGCTTGGGACACGAGTACGAGCAGTACTTC. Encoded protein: CASSLGHEYEQYF.

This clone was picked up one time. The CDR3 sequence: CASSSPTGENGELFF. The CDR3 nucleotides read TGTGCCAGCAGTTCCCCGACAGGGGAGAACGGGGAGCTGTTTTTT. The chain is built from TRBV6-6 and TRBJ2-2; 8 positions match TRBD1. The CDR3 is made up of 15 amino acids. With V trimmed by 4 bases and J by 7 bases, 8 bases remained unmatched. Germline CDR1 MNHNY, CDR2 SVGAGI (reference sequence).

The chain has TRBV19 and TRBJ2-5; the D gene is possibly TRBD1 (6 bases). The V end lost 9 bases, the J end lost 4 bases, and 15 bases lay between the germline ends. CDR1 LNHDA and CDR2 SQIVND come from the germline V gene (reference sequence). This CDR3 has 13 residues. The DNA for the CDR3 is TGTGCCAGCGAGGACAGACCTCGAGAGACCCAGTACTTC. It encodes CASEDRPRETQYF. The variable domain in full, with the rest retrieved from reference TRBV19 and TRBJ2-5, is DGGITQSPKYLFRKEGQNVTLSCEQNLNHDAMYWYRQDPGQGLRLIYYSQIVNDFQKGDIAEGYSVSREKKESFPLTVTSAQKNPTAFYLCASEDRPRETQYFGPGTRLLVL.

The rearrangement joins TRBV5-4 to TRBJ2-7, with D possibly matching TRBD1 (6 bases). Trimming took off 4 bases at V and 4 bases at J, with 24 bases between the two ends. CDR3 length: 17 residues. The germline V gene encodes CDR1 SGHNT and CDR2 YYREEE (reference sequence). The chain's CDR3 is CASSAGTGIGGLYEQYF. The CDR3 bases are TGTGCCAGCAGCGCAGGAACAGGGATAGGTGGACTGTACGAGCAGTACTTC.

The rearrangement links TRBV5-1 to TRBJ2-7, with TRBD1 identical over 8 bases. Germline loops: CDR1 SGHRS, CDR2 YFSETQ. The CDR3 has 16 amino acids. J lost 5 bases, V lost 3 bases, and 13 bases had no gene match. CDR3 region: CASSWETGASWNEQYF. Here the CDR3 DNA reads TGCGCCAGCAGCTGGGAGACAGGGGCGAGTTGGAACGAGCAGTACTTC.

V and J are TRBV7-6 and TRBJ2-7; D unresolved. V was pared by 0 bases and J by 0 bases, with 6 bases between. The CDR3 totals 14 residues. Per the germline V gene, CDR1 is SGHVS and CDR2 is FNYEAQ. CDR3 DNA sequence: TGTGCCAGCAGCTTAGCAGCCGGCTCCTACGAGCAGTACTTC. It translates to CASSLAAGSYEQYF.

This chain's CDR3 is CASSSTGAGAFF. The CDR3 bases are TGTGCCAGCAGTTCGACAGGGGCAGGAGCTTTCTTT. The chain joins TRBV6-5 to TRBJ1-1; 8 bases line up with TRBD1. CDR1 and CDR2 (germline): MNHEY, SVGAGI. Germline trimming cut 4 bases from V and 10 bases from J; bases unmatched to any gene: 5. The CDR3 is 12 residues long.

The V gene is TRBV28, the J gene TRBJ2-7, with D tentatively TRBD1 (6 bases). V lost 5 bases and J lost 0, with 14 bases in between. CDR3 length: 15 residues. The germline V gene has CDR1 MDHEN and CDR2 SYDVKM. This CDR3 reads CASSPPGVGSYEQYF. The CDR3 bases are TGTGCCAGCAGTCCCCCAGGGGTCGGCTCCTACGAGCAGTACTTC.

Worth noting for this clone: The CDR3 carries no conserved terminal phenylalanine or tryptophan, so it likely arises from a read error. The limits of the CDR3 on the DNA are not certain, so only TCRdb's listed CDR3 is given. The CDR3 reads CASSLRQGALAARTL. This rearrangement joins TRBV7-2 to TRBJ2-3; TRBD1 is the table's D call and was not checked against the DNA. The length of the CDR3 is 15 amino acids, counting both ends. In germline, CDR1 is SGHTA, CDR2 FQGNSA.

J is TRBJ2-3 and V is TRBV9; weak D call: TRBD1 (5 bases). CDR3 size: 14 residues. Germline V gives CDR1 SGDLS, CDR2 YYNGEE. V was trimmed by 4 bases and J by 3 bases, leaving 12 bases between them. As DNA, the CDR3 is TGTGCCAGCAGCCCCCGACAGACGACAGATACGCAGTATTTT. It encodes CASSPRQTTDTQYF. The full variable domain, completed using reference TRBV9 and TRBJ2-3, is DSGVTQTPKHLITATGQRVTLRCSPRSGDLSVYWYQQSLDQGLQFLIQYYNGEERAKGNILERFSAQQFPDLHSELNLSSLELGDSALYFCASSPRQTTDTQYFGPGTRLTVL.

CDR3 protein: CASSKGLAGVSDTQYF. DNA for the CDR3: TGTGCCAGCAGCAAAGGACTAGCGGGAGTTTCAGATACGCAGTATTTT. The chain carries TRBV21-1 and TRBJ2-3; the table's TRBD2 call for D was not verified on the DNA. TRBV21-1 is labeled a pseudogene. The CDR3 extends over 16 amino acids.

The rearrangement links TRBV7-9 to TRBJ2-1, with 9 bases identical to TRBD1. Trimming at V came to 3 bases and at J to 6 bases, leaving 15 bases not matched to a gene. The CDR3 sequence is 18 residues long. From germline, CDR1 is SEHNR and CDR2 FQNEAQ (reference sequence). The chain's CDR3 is CASSFRTGVLIGGNEQFF. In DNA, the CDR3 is TGTGCCAGCAGCTTCAGGACAGGGGTACTTATCGGGGGCAATGAGCAGTTCTTC.

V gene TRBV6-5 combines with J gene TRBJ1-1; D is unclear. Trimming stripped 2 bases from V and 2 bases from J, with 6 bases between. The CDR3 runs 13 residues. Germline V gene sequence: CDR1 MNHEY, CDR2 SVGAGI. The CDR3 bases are TGTGCCAGCAGTTACAACATTAACACTGAAGCTTTCTTT. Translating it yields CASSYNINTEAFF.

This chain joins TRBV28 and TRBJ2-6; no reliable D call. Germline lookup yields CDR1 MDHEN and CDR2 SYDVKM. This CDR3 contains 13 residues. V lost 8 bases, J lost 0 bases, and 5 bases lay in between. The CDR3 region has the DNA TGTGCCAGCCTGAGCTCTGGGGCCAACGTCCTGACTTTC. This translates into CASLSSGANVLTF. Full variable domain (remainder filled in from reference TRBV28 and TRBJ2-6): DVKVTQSSRYLVKRTGEKVFLECVQDMDHENMFWYRQDPGLGLRLIYFSYDVKMKEKGDIPEGYSVSREKKERFSLILESASTNQTSMYLCASLSSGANVLTFGAGSRLTVL.

The CDR3: CAWSKGLATYEQYF. The CDR3 DNA follows: TGTGCCTGGAGTAAGGGACTAGCAACCTACGAGCAGTACTTC. This sequence joins TRBV30 and TRBJ2-7; TRBD2 aligns across 9 bases. This CDR3 has 14 residues. The V gene's germline CDR1 is GTSNPN and CDR2 SVGIG (reference sequence). V shed 2 bases and J 2 bases; nucleotides not matched to a gene: 4.

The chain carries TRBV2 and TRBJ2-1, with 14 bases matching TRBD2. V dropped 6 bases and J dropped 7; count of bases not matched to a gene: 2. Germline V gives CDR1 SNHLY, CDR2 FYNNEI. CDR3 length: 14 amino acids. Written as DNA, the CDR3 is TGTGCCAGCAGAGGACTAGCGGGGGGTAATGAGCAGTTCTTC. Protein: CASRGLAGGNEQFF.

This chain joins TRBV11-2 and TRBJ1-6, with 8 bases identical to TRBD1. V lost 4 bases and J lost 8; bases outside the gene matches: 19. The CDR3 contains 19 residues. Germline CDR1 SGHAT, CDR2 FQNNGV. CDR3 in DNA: TGTGCCAGCAGCTCTGGACAGGGAAAGGGTATGACGAAGGATTCACCCCTCCACTTT. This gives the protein CASSSGQGKGMTKDSPLHF.

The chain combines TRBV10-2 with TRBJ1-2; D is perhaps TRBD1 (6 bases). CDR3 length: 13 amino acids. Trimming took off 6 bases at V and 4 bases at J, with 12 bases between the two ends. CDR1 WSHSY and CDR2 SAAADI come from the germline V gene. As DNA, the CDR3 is TGCGCCAGCAGCCACCTACAGGGCTATGGCTACACCTTC. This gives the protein CASSHLQGYGYTF.

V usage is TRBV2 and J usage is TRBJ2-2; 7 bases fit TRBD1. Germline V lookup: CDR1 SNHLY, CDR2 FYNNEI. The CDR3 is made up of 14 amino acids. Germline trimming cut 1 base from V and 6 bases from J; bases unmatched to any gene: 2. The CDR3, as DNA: TGTGCCAGCAGTGAAGAGGGGGCGTCCGGGGAGCTGTTTTTT. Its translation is CASSEEGASGELFF.

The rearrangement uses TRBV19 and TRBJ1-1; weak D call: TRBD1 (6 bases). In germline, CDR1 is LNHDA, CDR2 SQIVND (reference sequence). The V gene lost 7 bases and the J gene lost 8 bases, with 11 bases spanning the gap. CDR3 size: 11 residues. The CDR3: CASKNRDEAFF. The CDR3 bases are TGTGCCAGTAAGAACAGGGACGAAGCTTTCTTT.

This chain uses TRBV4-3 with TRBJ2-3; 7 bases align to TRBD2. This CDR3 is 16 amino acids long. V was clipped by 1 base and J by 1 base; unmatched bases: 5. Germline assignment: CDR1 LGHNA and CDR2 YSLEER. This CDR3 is CASSQGQRGRTDTQYF. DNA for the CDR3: TGCGCCAGCAGCCAAGGCCAGCGGGGCCGCACAGATACGCAGTATTTT.

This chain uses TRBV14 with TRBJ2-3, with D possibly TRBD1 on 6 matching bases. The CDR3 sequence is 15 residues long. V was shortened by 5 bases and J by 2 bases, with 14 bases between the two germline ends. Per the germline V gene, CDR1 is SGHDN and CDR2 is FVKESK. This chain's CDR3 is CASSTPGTPTDTQYF. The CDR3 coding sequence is TGTGCCAGCAGCACACCCGGGACACCCACAGATACGCAGTATTTT.

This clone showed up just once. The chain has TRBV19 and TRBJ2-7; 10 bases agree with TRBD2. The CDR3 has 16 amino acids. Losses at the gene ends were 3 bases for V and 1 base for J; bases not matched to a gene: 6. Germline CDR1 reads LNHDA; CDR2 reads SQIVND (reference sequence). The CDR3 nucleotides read TGTGCCAGTAGTATCGGGCTAGCGGGAGTTTCCTACGAGCAGTACTTC. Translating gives CASSIGLAGVSYEQYF.